The next 23 T cell receptor beta chains were all read from a single sample in a study of blood T cell repertoires in COVID-19. Sequencing used immunoSEQ multiplex PCR; TCRdb keeps in-frame clones, though not all of them. Here the sample spans 130,000 to 150,000 clones, 80% being singletons. The sample comprised peripheral blood. The receptor source for this set is a man between 65 and 85 years old who had recovered from COVID-19.

The chain joins TRBV5-1 to TRBJ2-3, with 8 bases identical to TRBD1. The germline V gene encodes CDR1 SGHRS and CDR2 YFSETQ. Trimming took 4 bases from V and 4 from J; bases not matched to a gene: 5. The length of the CDR3 is 14 residues. The CDR3 protein is CASSPGQEADTQYF. CDR3 coding DNA: TGCGCCAGCAGCCCGGGACAGGAGGCAGATACGCAGTATTTT.

This chain joins TRBV4-1 and TRBJ2-7, with TRBD1 as a possible D gene (5 bases). The V end lost 0 bases, the J end lost 3 bases, and 12 bases lay between the germline ends. CDR1 MGHRA and CDR2 YSYEKL come from the germline V gene. This CDR3 contains 15 residues. CDR3 nucleotides: TGCGCCAGCAGCCAAGATCTAGGGGCAGGCTACGAGCAGTACTTC. It translates to CASSQDLGAGYEQYF.

This chain connects TRBV7-2 to TRBJ1-1, with D hard to call. Trimming took 4 bases from V and 8 from J, leaving 8 bases between them. The germline V gene encodes CDR1 SGHTA and CDR2 FQGNSA. This CDR3 has 11 amino acids. CDR3: CASSYREEAFF. Written as DNA, the CDR3 is TGTGCCAGCAGCTACCGGGAAGAAGCTTTCTTT.

This chain joins TRBV2 and TRBJ2-7; TRBD2 matches at 9 bases. V trimming: 2 bases; J trimming: 1 base; junction bases outside the gene matches: 3. From germline, CDR1 is SNHLY and CDR2 FYNNEI. The CDR3 spans 15 residues. Here the CDR3 reads CASSEQLAGSYEQYF. As DNA, the CDR3 is TGTGCCAGCAGTGAACAACTAGCGGGTTCCTACGAGCAGTACTTC.

This chain uses TRBV30 with TRBJ2-5, with TRBD2 matching over 10 bases. J was trimmed by 3 bases and V by 1 base; bases with no gene match: 2. CDR1 and CDR2 from the germline V gene are GTSNPN and SVGIG (reference sequence). This CDR3 is 14 amino acids long. CDR3 coding DNA: TGTGCCTGGAGTGATCTAGCGGGGGAAGAGACCCAGTACTTC. Protein product: CAWSDLAGEETQYF.

J is TRBJ2-3 and V is TRBV5-1; 16 bases align to TRBD2. The CDR3 runs to 18 residues. J was trimmed by 4 bases and V by 4 bases; bases with no gene match: 9. CDR1 and CDR2 from the germline V gene are SGHRS and YFSETQ. DNA for the CDR3: TGCGCCAGCAGCCTGGTCCCGGGACTAGCGGGAGGGCCAGATACGCAGTATTTT. It codes for CASSLVPGLAGGPDTQYF. Together with reference TRBV5-1 and TRBJ2-3, the CDR3 gives the full variable domain: KAGVTQTPRYLIKTRGQQVTLSCSPISGHRSVSWYQQTPGQGLQFLFEYFSETQRNKGNFPGRFSGRQFSNSRSEMNVSTLELGDSALYLCASSLVPGLAGGPDTQYFGPGTRLTVL.

The chain joins TRBV14 to TRBJ2-7, with 7 bases identical to TRBD2. Germline CDR1 SGHDN, CDR2 FVKESK. The CDR3 totals 13 residues. Trimming at V came to 8 bases and at J to 2 bases, leaving 6 bases not matched to a gene. The CDR3 loop is CASRGDSTYEQYF. The CDR3 DNA reads as TGTGCCAGCCGGGGGGACTCGACCTACGAGCAGTACTTC. Full variable domain (rest looked up from reference TRBV14 and TRBJ2-7): EAGVTQFPSHSVIEKGQTVTLRCDPISGHDNLYWYRRVMGKEIKFLLHFVKESKQDESGMPNNRFLAERTGGTYSTLKVQPAELEDSGVYFCASRGDSTYEQYFGPGTRLTVT.

This clone showed up just a few times. This chain joins TRBV5-1 and TRBJ2-5; 7 nucleotides agree with TRBD2. The CDR3 sequence is 14 residues long. Germline CDR1 and CDR2: SGHRS and YFSETQ. J lost 7 bases, V lost 4 bases, and 10 bases had no gene match. In DNA, the CDR3 is TGCGCCAGCAGCAACGGGGACTATCCCCCGACCCAGTACTTC. Translated: CASSNGDYPPTQYF.

The chain has TRBV9 and TRBJ2-5; perhaps TRBD2 as D (6 bases). The CDR3 contains 15 residues. V dropped 0 bases and J dropped 4 bases, with 13 bases sitting between them. Germline V gives CDR1 SGDLS, CDR2 YYNGEE. CDR3 residues: CASSVGGGVVETQYF. The CDR3 region has the DNA TGTGCCAGCAGCGTAGGGGGCGGGGTAGTAGAGACCCAGTACTTC.

CDR3 sequence: CASKARGEAFF. CDR3 sequence (DNA): TGTGCCAGCAAAGCAAGGGGGGAAGCTTTCTTT. V and J are TRBV12-3 or TRBV12-4 and TRBJ1-1, with D perhaps matching TRBD1 (6 bases). The CDR3 has 11 residues. V lost 7 bases and J 8 bases, leaving 11 bases between the germline ends.

As for this clone: Other DNA sequences of this sample code for an identical CDR3. This chain uses TRBV7-9 with TRBJ1-1, with D perhaps matching TRBD1 (5 bases). Germline loops: CDR1 SEHNR, CDR2 FQNEAQ (reference sequence). The V end was cut by 1 base, the J end by 3 bases, with 9 bases between. The CDR3 has 14 residues. Here the CDR3 reads CASSLGQGDTEAFF. The CDR3 DNA is TGTGCCAGCAGCTTAGGCCAGGGCGACACTGAAGCTTTCTTT.

V usage is TRBV5-8 and J usage is TRBJ2-7, with D maybe TRBD2 (6 bases). CDR3 length: 15 residues. Germline loops: CDR1 SGHTS, CDR2 YDEGEE. Trimming pared 0 bases from V and 3 bases from J, leaving 13 bases between. Here the CDR3 DNA reads TGTGCCAGCAGCTTGGCCCTGGGACTTAACTACGAGCAGTACTTC. Residues: CASSLALGLNYEQYF.

This chain joins TRBV11-2 and TRBJ1-1; a possible D gene is TRBD1 (5 bases). Trimming cost V 2 bases and J 0 bases, with 10 bases left between them. Germline CDR1 reads SGHAT; CDR2 reads FQNNGV. The CDR3 sequence is 15 residues long. The CDR3 nucleotides read TGTGCCAGCAGCTTATGGGGCAGGATGAACACTGAAGCTTTCTTT. Translation gives CASSLWGRMNTEAFF.

This chain joins TRBV20-1 and TRBJ2-7; tentatively, D is TRBD1 or TRBD2 (6 bases each). Deletions cut 3 bases from V and 2 bases from J, with 11 bases between. The CDR3 extends over 13 amino acids. Per the germline V gene, CDR1 is DFQATT and CDR2 is SNEGSKA (reference sequence). As DNA, the CDR3 is TGCAGTGCTAGTGGGGGGCGCGCCTACGAGCAGTACTTC. Translation gives CSASGGRAYEQYF.

The rearrangement uses TRBV10-3 and TRBJ2-1, with TRBD2 matching 8 bases. Per the germline V gene, CDR1 is ENHRY and CDR2 is SYGVKD. With V trimmed by 7 bases and J by 2 bases, 4 bases remained unmatched. The CDR3 extends over 14 amino acids. Here the CDR3 DNA reads TGTGCCATCAATCCGGGACTAGCCTACAATGAGCAGTTCTTC. This sequence encodes CAINPGLAYNEQFF.

The chain uses TRBV5-1 and TRBJ2-6; 9 nucleotides align to TRBD2. The length of the CDR3 is 17 residues. Trimming at V came to 0 bases and at J to 3 bases, leaving 4 bases not matched to a gene. Germline V gene sequence: CDR1 SGHRS, CDR2 YFSETQ. The CDR3 DNA reads TGCGCCAGCAGCTTGGTGGCGGGAGGGCTTGGGGCCAACGTCCTGACTTTC. Its translation: CASSLVAGGLGANVLTF.

V gene TRBV28 combines with J gene TRBJ2-1; D gene unclear. The germline CDR1 and CDR2 sequences are MDHEN and SYDVKM. V gave up 2 bases and J gave up 7 bases, with 9 bases separating them. This CDR3 contains 13 residues. This chain's CDR3 is CASSLTVMNEQFF. CDR3 DNA: TGTGCCAGCAGTTTAACAGTGATGAATGAGCAGTTCTTC.

The V call is TRBV7-9, the J call TRBJ1-3, with a tentative D call TRBD1 (5 bases). The CDR3 spans 14 residues. The germline V gene encodes CDR1 SEHNR and CDR2 FQNEAQ (reference sequence). V dropped 6 bases and J dropped 0 bases, with 9 bases sitting between them. The CDR3 protein is CASRGTHSGNTIYF. The CDR3 coding sequence is TGTGCCAGCAGGGGGACTCACTCTGGAAACACCATATATTTT. The full variable domain, its missing parts supplied by reference TRBV7-9 and TRBJ1-3, is DTGVSQNPRHKITKRGQNVTFRCDPISEHNRLYWYRQTLGQGPEFLTYFQNEAQLEKSRLLSDRFSAERPKGSFSTLEIQRTEQGDSAMYLCASRGTHSGNTIYFGEGSWLTVV.

The chain joins TRBV7-3 to TRBJ2-4; TRBD2 might be the D (6 bases). Trimming pared 4 bases from V and 5 bases from J, leaving 12 bases between. Germline assignment: CDR1 SGHTA and CDR2 FQGTGA. The CDR3 is 14 residues long. The CDR3 region is CASSSFGTENIQYF. The CDR3 DNA reads as TGTGCCAGCAGCTCTTTTGGGACTGAAAACATTCAGTACTTC.

The rearrangement uses TRBV11-3 and TRBJ2-3, with a tentative D call TRBD2 (6 bases). The CDR3 length is 16 residues. Germline V gene lookup returns CDR1 SGHNT and CDR2 YENEEA. The V and J ends lost 1 base and 0 bases respectively, with 11 bases between them. The CDR3: CASSLGGSGSTDTQYF. The CDR3 DNA reads as TGTGCCAGCAGCTTAGGCGGTAGCGGAAGCACAGATACGCAGTATTTT.

This clone was detected once. The CDR3 protein is CATSDRGGINYGYTF. CDR3 sequence (DNA): TGTGCCACCAGTGACCGAGGAGGTATTAACTATGGCTACACCTTC. J is TRBJ1-2 and V is TRBV24-1; the D is unclear. This CDR3 is 15 amino acids long. V shed 4 bases and J shed 1 base, with 12 bases lying between them. CDR1 KGHDR and CDR2 SFDVKD come from the germline V gene.

The V gene is TRBV27, the J gene TRBJ2-7, with 13 nucleotides matching TRBD2. The germline V gene encodes CDR1 MNHEY and CDR2 SMNVEV (reference sequence). Losses at the gene ends were 6 bases for V and 2 bases for J; bases not matched to a gene: 13. This CDR3 region has 18 residues. The CDR3 loop is CASSPTQLAGGLTYEQYF. Here the CDR3 DNA reads TGTGCCAGCAGCCCGACACAACTAGCGGGAGGGCTAACCTACGAGCAGTACTTC.

This chain uses TRBV5-8 with TRBJ2-6, with D hard to call. The ends were cut back, 0 bases at V and 0 bases at J, with 4 bases in the middle. The CDR3 is made up of 15 amino acids. Germline CDR1 SGHTS, CDR2 YDEGEE. The CDR3 spells CASSLVYSGANVLTF. In DNA form, the CDR3 reads TGTGCCAGCAGCTTGGTCTACTCTGGGGCCAACGTCCTGACTTTC.